These 28 T cell receptor beta chains were all obtained from the same sample, sequenced in a study of T cells in tuberculosis. The time point here: new active TB diagnosis, blood taken before or within 7 days of starting treatment. Profiled with immunoSEQ multiplex PCR; TCRdb holds only in-frame clones, not every one. The sample carries about 34,000 clones, over 85% recorded once. Sequencing was performed on PBMCs, taken at tuberculosis diagnosis. The receptors come from an adult with tuberculosis.

V is TRBV9 and J is TRBJ2-3; no clear D gene. In germline, CDR1 is SGDLS, CDR2 YYNGEE. The CDR3 runs to 15 residues. The V end lost 0 bases, the J end lost 1 base, and 9 bases lay between the germline ends. CDR3 DNA: TGTGCCAGCAGCGTAGCGCGGATGGGCACAGATACGCAGTATTTT. It codes for CASSVARMGTDTQYF.

This clone was seen a single time. CDR3 sequence: CASGEAGANVLTF. CDR3 nucleotide sequence: TGTGCCAGTGGCGAGGCTGGGGCCAACGTCCTGACTTTC. The chain combines TRBV19 with TRBJ2-6, with D hard to call. Trimming stripped 8 bases from V and 2 bases from J, with 7 bases between. The V gene's germline CDR1 is LNHDA and CDR2 SQIVND (reference sequence). There are 13 residues in the CDR3.

In nucleotides, the CDR3 is TGTGCCAGCAGTTATAAGGCACGGGGTGAAAAACTGTTTTTT. This encodes CASSYKARGEKLFF. The chain links TRBV6-5 to TRBJ1-4; D gene uncertain. This CDR3 is built from 14 residues. Between the trimmed V and J ends, which lost 3 bases and 7 bases, there was a span of 12 bases. CDR1 is MNHEY and CDR2 is SVGAGI in the germline V gene.

The rearrangement joins TRBV15 to TRBJ2-3; a weak D match, TRBD1 (6 bases). Germline V gene sequence: CDR1 LNHNV, CDR2 YYDKDF (reference sequence). The V end was cut by 1 base, the J end by 5 bases, with 13 bases between. The CDR3 has 15 amino acids. CDR3 DNA sequence: TGTGCCACCAGCAGAGTGCCAGGGGAAGGAGATACGCAGTATTTT. This encodes CATSRVPGEGDTQYF. Looking up the rest from reference TRBV15 and TRBJ2-3 gives the full variable domain: DAMVIQNPRYQVTQFGKPVTLSCSQTLNHNVMYWYQQKSSQAPKLLFHYYDKDFNNEADTPDNFQSRRPNTSFCFLDIRSPGLGDTAMYLCATSRVPGEGDTQYFGPGTRLTVL.

The rearrangement uses TRBV5-1 and TRBJ2-3; 8 nucleotides match TRBD2. The trim removed 4 bases at V and 1 base at J, leaving 2 bases unmatched. The V gene's germline CDR1 is SGHRS and CDR2 YFSETQ. The CDR3 is 14 amino acids. The CDR3 here is CASSKTSGTDTQYF. DNA for the CDR3: TGCGCCAGCAGCAAGACTAGCGGCACAGATACGCAGTATTTT.

The V and J genes are TRBV6-6 and TRBJ2-5; TRBD1 matches 8 bases. With V trimmed by 5 bases and J by 2 bases, 10 bases remained unmatched. CDR1 and CDR2 from the germline V gene are MNHNY and SVGAGI (reference sequence). This CDR3 is built from 16 residues. As DNA, the CDR3 is TGTGCCAGCAGTAACACGGGACAGGTGGGGCAAGAGACCCAGTACTTC. It translates to CASSNTGQVGQETQYF.

This clone was recorded only once. The chain has TRBV2 and TRBJ1-5, with TRBD1 matching 7 bases. There are 15 residues in the CDR3. The germline V gene has CDR1 SNHLY and CDR2 FYNNEI. V shed 7 bases and J 5 bases; nucleotides not matched to a gene: 11. CDR3 amino acids: CASTALFQGDQPQHF. CDR3 in DNA: TGTGCCAGCACGGCTTTGTTCCAGGGGGATCAGCCCCAGCATTTT.

The gene calls are TRBV7-9 and TRBJ2-7, with 12 bases matching TRBD2. The germline CDR1 and CDR2 sequences are SEHNR and FQNEAQ (reference sequence). The J segment lost 6 bases and the V segment lost 5 bases, leaving 11 bases of the junction unmatched. CDR3 length: 16 residues. The chain's CDR3 is CASSAAGLAGQVEQYF. The CDR3, as DNA: TGTGCCAGCAGCGCAGCCGGACTAGCGGGACAGGTCGAGCAGTACTTC.

This chain connects TRBV27 to TRBJ1-1; no definite D call. This CDR3 is 16 amino acids long. Trimming took 2 bases from V and 0 from J, leaving 13 bases between them. Germline lookup yields CDR1 MNHEY and CDR2 SMNVEV (reference sequence). In DNA, the CDR3 is TGTGCCAGCAGTTTACAGGCGAATTATATGAACACTGAAGCTTTCTTT. Protein product: CASSLQANYMNTEAFF.

The count of this clone is one. V gene TRBV18 combines with J gene TRBJ2-3; TRBD1 might be the D (6 bases). Trimming left V 0 bases short and J 2 bases short, with 18 bases between. The CDR3 is 18 residues long. Germline V lookup: CDR1 KGHSH, CDR2 LQKENI. CDR3 DNA: TGTGCCAGCTCACCACCAGACATTTGGGGGCTTAACACAGATACGCAGTATTTT. Amino acids: CASSPPDIWGLNTDTQYF.

The chain carries TRBV2 and TRBJ1-1, with 10 bases aligning to TRBD1. Germline-derived CDR1 and CDR2 are SNHLY and FYNNEI. The ends lost 3 bases at V and 1 base at J; junction bases unmatched: 2. This CDR3 is 15 amino acids long. CDR3 in amino acids: CASSDDRGRNTEAFF. The CDR3 DNA follows: TGTGCCAGCAGTGATGACAGGGGGCGGAACACTGAAGCTTTCTTT. Together with reference TRBV2 and TRBJ1-1, the CDR3 gives the full variable domain: EPEVTQTPSHQVTQMGQEVILRCVPISNHLYFYWYRQILGQKVEFLVSFYNNEISEKSEIFDDQFSVERPDGSNFTLKIRSTKLEDSAMYFCASSDDRGRNTEAFFGQGTRLTVV.

V and J are TRBV5-5 and TRBJ2-6, with D possibly being TRBD1 (5 bases). The CDR3 totals 16 residues. V lost 0 bases and J 0 bases, leaving 7 bases between the germline ends. Germline-derived CDR1 and CDR2 are SGHKS and YYEKEE (reference sequence). The CDR3 sequence is CASSLEGYSGANVLTF. CDR3 DNA: TGTGCCAGCAGCTTGGAGGGGTACTCTGGGGCCAACGTCCTGACTTTC.

The V call is TRBV7-9, the J call TRBJ2-1; 7 bases agree with TRBD1. The CDR3 covers 15 residues. CDR1 and CDR2 (germline): SEHNR, FQNEAQ (reference sequence). V shed 5 bases, J shed 2 bases, and the junction held 6 bases outside the gene matches. The CDR3 loop is CASSPGQATYNEQFF. The CDR3 DNA is TGTGCCAGCAGCCCCGGACAGGCGACCTACAATGAGCAGTTCTTC.

The J gene is TRBJ2-3, the V gene TRBV11-2, with 13 bases that match TRBD2. The germline gives CDR1 SGHAT, CDR2 FQNNGV. The CDR3 spans 16 residues. After removal of 5 bases from V and 2 bases from J, the junction contained 4 bases not matched to a gene. The CDR3 reads CASSPGLAGVTDTQYF. The DNA for the CDR3 is TGTGCCAGCAGCCCCGGACTAGCGGGGGTCACAGATACGCAGTATTTT.

The gene calls are TRBV18 and TRBJ2-1; a possible D gene is TRBD1 (6 bases). The germline V gene encodes CDR1 KGHSH and CDR2 LQKENI. The CDR3 length is 15 residues. V shed 2 bases and J shed 4 bases, with 12 bases lying between them. CDR3 in amino acids: CASSPATGVYNEQFF. As DNA, the CDR3 is TGTGCCAGCTCACCAGCGACAGGAGTTTACAATGAGCAGTTCTTC.

This rearrangement joins TRBV19 to TRBJ2-5, with 9 bases lining up with TRBD2. There are 15 residues in the CDR3. Germline V gene lookup returns CDR1 LNHDA and CDR2 SQIVND (reference sequence). Trimming removed 5 bases from V and 5 bases from J; junction bases left unmatched: 9. In nucleotides, the CDR3 is TGTGCCAGTAGTGCCCCTGGGCGGGAGGGGGAGACCCAGTACTTC. Its translation is CASSAPGREGETQYF.

The rearrangement uses TRBV7-9 and TRBJ2-1; 9 nucleotides align to TRBD1. Trimming cost V 5 bases and J 2 bases; bases outside gene matches: 1. Germline CDR1 is SEHNR and CDR2 is FQNEAQ (reference sequence). The CDR3 contains 14 residues. The CDR3 DNA follows: TGTGCCAGCAGCGGGACAGGGACCTACAATGAGCAGTTCTTC. This sequence encodes CASSGTGTYNEQFF. Using reference TRBV7-9 and TRBJ2-1 for the parts outside the CDR3, the full variable domain is DTGVSQNPRHKITKRGQNVTFRCDPISEHNRLYWYRQTLGQGPEFLTYFQNEAQLEKSRLLSDRFSAERPKGSFSTLEIQRTEQGDSAMYLCASSGTGTYNEQFFGPGTRLTVL.

This chain links TRBV10-2 with TRBJ2-1; 12 bases fit TRBD2. The V gene end was trimmed by 7 bases and the J gene end by 0 bases; junction bases not matched to a gene: 13. CDR1 and CDR2 from the germline V gene are WSHSY and SAAADI. The CDR3 length is 19 residues. DNA for the CDR3: TGCGCCAGCACTTCAGGAGGGACTAGCGGGTTAAGCTCCTACAATGAGCAGTTCTTC. This encodes CASTSGGTSGLSSYNEQFF.

The rearrangement links TRBV6-5 to TRBJ1-6; TRBD1 matches 8 bases. The CDR3 sequence is 16 residues long. With 2 bases clipped from V and 9 bases from J, the junction kept 9 bases outside the gene matches. Germline CDR1 MNHEY, CDR2 SVGAGI. CDR3 sequence (DNA): TGTGCCAGCAGTTACAAACCCGGGACAGGTGTTTCACCCCTCCACTTT. It encodes CASSYKPGTGVSPLHF.

V gene TRBV9 combines with J gene TRBJ2-2, with D unresolved. Looked up from germline, CDR1 is SGDLS and CDR2 is YYNGEE. Trimming removed 6 bases at V and 0 bases at J, with 6 bases between. This CDR3 spans 13 amino acids. CDR3 coding DNA: TGTGCCAGCACTCCGGCGAACACCGGGGAGCTGTTTTTT. This sequence encodes CASTPANTGELFF.

The rearrangement joins TRBV5-4 to TRBJ2-3, with a weak D call TRBD2 (7 bases). V shed 4 bases and J shed 2 bases, with 14 bases lying between them. The CDR3 is 15 residues long. In germline, CDR1 is SGHNT, CDR2 YYREEE (reference sequence). CDR3 coding DNA: TGTGCCAGCAGCCTGGGGGGGCCTTTCACAGATACGCAGTATTTT. Protein: CASSLGGPFTDTQYF.

The rearrangement links TRBV18 to TRBJ1-1; 8 bases match TRBD1. Trimming took 4 bases from V and 4 from J; bases not matched to a gene: 11. The germline V gene encodes CDR1 KGHSH and CDR2 LQKENI. The length of the CDR3 is 16 residues. The CDR3 reads CASSLLTGERGTEAFF. CDR3 coding DNA: TGTGCCAGCTCACTCCTGACAGGGGAACGGGGCACTGAAGCTTTCTTT.

The chain employs TRBV29-1 and TRBJ1-2; D ambiguous. This CDR3 comprises 13 residues. With 6 bases removed from V and 5 bases from J, the gap between germline ends came to 16 bases. Germline assignment: CDR1 SQVTM and CDR2 ANQGSEA. CDR3 protein: CSVSDTRGYGYTF. CDR3 DNA: TGCAGCGTATCCGACACCCGAGGGTATGGCTACACCTTC.

The J gene is TRBJ2-7, the V gene TRBV10-1; 14 bases match TRBD2. Unmatched junction bases numbered 1, after V lost 2 bases and J lost 4 bases. The CDR3 runs to 15 residues. Per the germline V gene, CDR1 is WNHNN and CDR2 is SYGVQD (reference sequence). The CDR3 DNA reads as TGCGCCAGCAGTGAGGGGACTAGCGGGAGTTACGAGCAGTACTTC. This sequence encodes CASSEGTSGSYEQYF.

The gene calls are TRBV7-3 and TRBJ2-2, with 14 positions matching TRBD2. The CDR3 totals 19 residues. CDR1 is SGHTA, CDR2 FQGTGA, per germline. Unmatched junction bases numbered 6, after V lost 3 bases and J lost 0 bases. The CDR3 loop reads CASSLGGTSGGPNTGELFF. As DNA, the CDR3 is TGTGCCAGCAGCTTGGGAGGGACTAGCGGGGGCCCGAACACCGGGGAGCTGTTTTTT.

This clone is labeled as medium-sized (0.01 to 0.1%). The V and J genes are TRBV4-1 and TRBJ1-4; 7 bases are shared with TRBD1. Unmatched junction bases numbered 6, after V lost 0 bases and J lost 8 bases. The CDR3 spans 15 residues. Germline assignment: CDR1 MGHRA and CDR2 YSYEKL. CDR3 region: CASSQEWAGGEKLFF. The CDR3 coding sequence is TGCGCCAGCAGCCAAGAGTGGGCAGGGGGGGAAAAACTGTTTTTT.

The gene calls are TRBV27 and TRBJ2-7, with 9 bases lining up with TRBD2. Germline trimming cut 6 bases from V and 5 bases from J; bases unmatched to any gene: 5. Germline assignment: CDR1 MNHEY and CDR2 SMNVEV (reference sequence). The CDR3 has 13 residues. This chain's CDR3 is CASSLSGSNEQYF. CDR3 DNA: TGTGCCAGCAGCCTTAGCGGGAGTAACGAGCAGTACTTC.

The chain uses TRBV12-5 and TRBJ2-7, with 10 nucleotides matching TRBD2. This CDR3 is 16 amino acids long. Germline lookup yields CDR1 LGHNT and CDR2 FRNRAP. The J segment lost 4 bases and the V segment lost 0 bases, leaving 6 bases of the junction unmatched. The CDR3 region is CASGLVSTSGFYEQYF. CDR3 sequence (DNA): TGTGCTAGTGGTTTGGTATCGACTAGCGGGTTTTACGAGCAGTACTTC.